This TCR beta chain is from a study of cytomegalovirus exposure and HLA in healthy donors. In the PCR, 60 Vbeta and 13 Jbeta primers were used. Clones were read by immunoSEQ multiplex PCR, and TCRdb kept only the in-frame ones, dropping some. Of roughly 130,000 clones in the sample, 75% to 85% were seen once. Study-level results: Cytomegalovirus-associated status was assigned to about 160 TCR beta chains.

The V gene end was trimmed by 8 bases and the J gene end by 5 bases; junction bases not matched to a gene: 16. The CDR3 length is 16 residues. Germline CDR1 is SEHNR and CDR2 is FQNEAQ (reference sequence). This clone was detected once. The antigen is unknown. J is TRBJ2-3 and V is TRBV7-9; 7 bases align to TRBD2. Sequencing was performed on PBMCs. This TCR came from a woman between 18 and 30 years old in good health and CMV-seropositive. The CDR3 is CASQRGAPIHQDTQYF. The CDR3 DNA sequence: TGTGCCAGCCAGCGGGGAGCCCCTATCCATCAAGATACGCAGTATTTT.